The T cell receptor (beta chain) under discussion was sequenced for a study of type 1 and type 2 diabetes patients. About the study: Participants included type 1 and type 2 diabetes patients plus nondiabetic controls.

Each diabetic donor fulfilled classification criteria for either type 1 or type 2. PCR was run on genomic DNA. Multiplex PCR with 30 forward and 13 reverse primers amplified the TCR beta CDR3. TCRdb reanalysed the multiplex PCR reads using MiXCR and keeps one entry per CDR3 protein. This table holds around 300,000 distinct CDR3 sequences, more than 40% found once. The CDR3 spans 14 residues. The germline V gene has CDR1 DFQATT and CDR2 SNEGSKA (reference sequence). V dropped 6 bases and J dropped 4; count of bases not matched to a gene: 12. The receptor comes from a man aged 18 to 30 with type 2 diabetes. Material for sequencing was peripheral blood mononuclear cells (PBMCs). The chain carries TRBV20-1 and TRBJ2-7, with 7 bases fitting TRBD1. The CDR3 region is CSALVRGLSYEQYF. The CDR3 region has the DNA TGCAGTGCCCTGGTTAGGGGGCTTTCGTACGAGCAGTACTTC.